A selection of T cell receptor beta chains follows, all from one sample in a study of blood T cell repertoires in COVID-19. Profiled with immunoSEQ multiplex PCR; TCRdb holds only in-frame clones, not every one. Of more than 200,000 clones in the sample, around 84% were seen once. The sample was PBMCs or T cells enriched from blood (not recorded which). These receptors were obtained from a woman in her forties or fifties who had recovered from COVID-19. Each CDR3 is given with its conserved first and last residue. The D gene is left open where the match is weak. Clone size appears in some rows only: once, few, many, or a class for an expanded clone.

NA	TRBV7-3	NA	TRBJ1-2	CASSRGKGYGYTF	TGTGCCAGCAGCCGAGGGAAGGGCTATGGCTACACCTTC
NA	TRBV28	TRBD1	TRBJ2-2	CASSRTGGLAGELFF	TGTGCCAGCAGTCGGACAGGGGGATTGGCCGGGGAGCTGTTTTTT
NA	TRBV30	TRBD2	TRBJ2-2	CAWRSGRAVTGELFF	TGTGCCTGGAGGTCCGGGAGGGCCGTTACCGGGGAGCTGTTTTTT
NA	TRBV4-1	NA	TRBJ2-2	CASSPQDSPDGELFF	TGCGCCAGCAGCCCGCAGGACTCCCCGGACGGGGAGCTGTTTTTT
NA	TRBV4-2	TRBD1	TRBJ1-3	CASSQKDRDVGNTIYF	TGTGCCAGCAGCCAAAAAGACAGGGACGTTGGAAACACCATATATTTT
NA	TRBV11-1	TRBD2	TRBJ2-5	CASSIGTRTGKETQYF	TGTGCCAGCAGCATAGGGACTAGAACGGGAAAAGAGACCCAGTACTTC
NA	TRBV7-2	NA	TRBJ2-7	CASSLASSGSNEQYF	TGTGCCAGCAGCTTAGCGTCGAGTGGGAGCAACGAGCAGTACTTC
NA	TRBV5-4	NA	TRBJ2-7	CASSLTFTDEQYF	TGTGCCAGCAGCTTAACCTTTACAGACGAGCAGTACTTC
NA	TRBV5-1	TRBD1	TRBJ1-6	CASSLDGTGLALDTLHF	TGCGCCAGCAGCTTGGATGGGACAGGGTTAGCCCTGGACACCCTCCACTTT
NA	TRBV7-9	NA	TRBJ1-1	CASSPRREGYTEAFF	TGTGCCAGCAGCCCTCGGCGGGAGGGTTACACTGAAGCTTTCTTT
once	TRBV3-1/TRBV3-2	TRBD1	TRBJ1-2	CASSYRQGTGGYTF	TGTGCCAGCAGCTATCGACAGGGGACGGGCGGCTACACCTTC